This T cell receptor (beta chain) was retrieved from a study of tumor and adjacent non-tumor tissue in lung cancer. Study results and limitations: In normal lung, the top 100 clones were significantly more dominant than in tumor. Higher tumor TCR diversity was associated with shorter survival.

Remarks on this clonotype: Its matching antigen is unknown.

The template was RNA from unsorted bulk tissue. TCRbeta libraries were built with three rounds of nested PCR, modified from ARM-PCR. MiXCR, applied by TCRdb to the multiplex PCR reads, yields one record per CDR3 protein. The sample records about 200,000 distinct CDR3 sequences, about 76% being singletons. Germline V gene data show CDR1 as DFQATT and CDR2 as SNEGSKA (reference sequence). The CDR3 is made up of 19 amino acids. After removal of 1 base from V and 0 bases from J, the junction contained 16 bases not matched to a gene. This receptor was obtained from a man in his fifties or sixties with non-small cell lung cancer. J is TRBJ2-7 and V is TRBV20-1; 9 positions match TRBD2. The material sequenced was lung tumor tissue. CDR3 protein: CSARANGGSGSIGSYEQYF. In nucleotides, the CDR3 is TGCAGTGCTAGAGCCAATGGGGGTAGCGGGAGTATTGGCTCCTACGAGCAGTACTTC.